This T cell receptor beta chain was identified during a study of T cells in Graves' hyperthyroidism and ophthalmopathy. Diagnosis relied on clinical symptoms, serum thyroxine and TRAb, thyroid ultrasound and orbital computed tomography. V was trimmed by 4 bases and J by 3 bases, leaving 11 bases between them. Looked up from germline, CDR1 is SGHAT and CDR2 is FQNNGV. The CDR3 consists of 14 residues. This clonotype was observed at least ten times. Regions amplified from RNA transcripts were the TCR beta CDR3 regions. The TCR CDR3 first-round RT-PCR relied on the HTBI primer set. TCRdb used MiXCR to reprocess the multiplex PCR reads, holding one entry per CDR3 protein. The table has about 290,000 distinct CDR3 sequences, around 13% seen once.

The V and J genes are TRBV11-2 and TRBJ2-3; TRBD1 might be the D (5 bases). The specimen sequenced was blood. The clonotype was recovered from a woman in her forties with Graves' hyperthyroidism. The CDR3 nucleotides read TGTGCCAGCAGCTCATCCACAGGAACAGATACGCAGTATTTT. This translates into CASSSSTGTDTQYF.